This is a list of T cell receptor beta chains from one sample in a study of cytomegalovirus exposure and HLA in healthy donors. Clones were sequenced by immunoSEQ multiplex PCR, and TCRdb holds only the in-frame ones, with some missing. Listed are 200,000 to 250,000 clones; about 0.9% falls within the top ten. Sample: PBMCs. Receptors were obtained from a woman aged 25 to 45 in good health and CMV-seropositive. The CDR3 runs from the conserved cysteine through the conserved F or W. The D gene is left open where the match is weak.

J,V,D,CDR3,DNA
TRBJ1-2,TRBV6-5,.,CASSPDGTLRYGYTF,TGTGCCAGCAGTCCAGACGGGACACTTCGCTATGGCTACACCTTC
TRBJ2-1,TRBV11-2,.,CASSRYSDNEQFF,TGTGCCAGCAGCCGGTACAGTGACAATGAGCAGTTCTTC
TRBJ1-1,TRBV4-3,.,CASSQDGQQRAEAFF,TGCGCCAGCAGCCAAGATGGACAGCAGAGGGCAGAAGCTTTCTTT
TRBJ2-2,TRBV7-2,TRBD1,CASSTRQGGTGELFF,TGTGCCAGCAGCACAAGACAGGGGGGGACCGGGGAGCTGTTTTTT
TRBJ2-3,TRBV19,TRBD2,CASRSTSGVSADTQYF,TGTGCCAGTAGGTCGACTAGCGGGGTCTCGGCAGATACGCAGTATTTT
TRBJ1-1,TRBV27,TRBD1,CASSLHRGPITEAFF,TGTGCCAGCAGTTTACACAGGGGGCCGATCACTGAAGCTTTCTTT
TRBJ2-3,TRBV7-8,.,CASSLVVADTQYF,TGTGCCAGCAGCTTAGTCGTTGCAGATACGCAGTATTTT
TRBJ2-1,TRBV4-1,TRBD1,CASSRGQPGYNEQFF,TGCGCCAGCAGCAGGGGACAGCCCGGGTACAATGAGCAGTTCTTC
TRBJ1-4,TRBV6-1,.,CASSRVGGREKLFF,TGTGCCAGCAGCCGTGTGGGGGGTCGGGAAAAACTGTTTTTT
TRBJ1-2,TRBV6-6,.,CASRDKNYGYTF,TGTGCCAGCAGGGACAAAAACTATGGCTACACCTTC
TRBJ2-5,TRBV28,TRBD1,CASSLWGQGASETQYF,TGTGCCAGCAGTTTGTGGGGACAGGGGGCATCAGAGACCCAGTACTTC
TRBJ2-5,TRBV2,TRBD2,CASSSRDYLQETQYF,TGTGCCAGCAGCTCCCGGGACTATTTACAAGAGACCCAGTACTTC
TRBJ1-1,TRBV7-8,.,CASSTVENTEAFF,TGTGCCAGCAGCACAGTGGAGAACACTGAAGCTTTCTTT
TRBJ1-5,TRBV5-8,.,CASSPDSTLRGWPQHF,TGTGCCAGCAGCCCCGATTCAACTCTACGAGGATGGCCCCAGCATTTT
TRBJ1-1,TRBV11-2,.,CASSSPGPRAFF,TGTGCCAGCAGCTCCCCAGGGCCTCGGGCTTTCTTT
TRBJ2-7,TRBV27,TRBD2,CASSSLLAGGGYEQYF,TGTGCCAGCAGTTCCCTCCTAGCGGGAGGCGGCTACGAGCAGTACTTC
TRBJ2-7,TRBV2,.,CASEDRESYEQYF,TGTGCCAGTGAAGATCGGGAGTCCTACGAGCAGTACTTC
TRBJ1-2,TRBV15,.,CATSSGPGGALGGYTF,TGTGCCACCTCCAGTGGCCCCGGGGGGGCTCTAGGCGGCTACACCTTC
TRBJ1-4,TRBV7-2,.,CASSLEGSRGKLFF,TGTGCCAGCAGCTTAGAAGGGAGCCGTGGGAAACTGTTTTTT
TRBJ2-4,TRBV7-2,.,CASSARESKNIQYF,TGTGCCAGCAGCGCTCGAGAGTCCAAAAACATTCAGTACTTC
TRBJ2-3,TRBV30,TRBD2,CAWSLAGGTDTQYF,TGTGCCTGGAGCCTAGCGGGGGGCACAGATACGCAGTATTTT
TRBJ1-3,TRBV29-1,.,CSVEQISGNTIYF,TGCAGCGTTGAACAGATCTCTGGAAACACCATATATTTT